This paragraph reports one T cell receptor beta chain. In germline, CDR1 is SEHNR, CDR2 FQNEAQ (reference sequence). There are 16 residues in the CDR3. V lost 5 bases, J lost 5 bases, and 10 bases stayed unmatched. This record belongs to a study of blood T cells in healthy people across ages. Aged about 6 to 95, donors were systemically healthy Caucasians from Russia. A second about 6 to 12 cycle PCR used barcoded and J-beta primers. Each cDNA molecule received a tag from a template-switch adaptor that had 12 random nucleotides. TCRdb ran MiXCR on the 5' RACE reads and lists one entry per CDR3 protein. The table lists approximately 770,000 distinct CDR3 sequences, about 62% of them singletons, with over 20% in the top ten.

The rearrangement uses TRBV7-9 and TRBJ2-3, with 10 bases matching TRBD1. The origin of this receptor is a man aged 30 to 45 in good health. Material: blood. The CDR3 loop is CASSKQTGGFGDTQYF. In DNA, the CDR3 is TGTGCCAGCAGCAAACAGACAGGGGGCTTTGGAGATACGCAGTATTTT.